This T cell receptor beta chain was identified during a study of graft-versus-host responses after intestinal transplantation. Profiled with immunoSEQ multiplex PCR; TCRdb holds only in-frame clones, not every one. The table records 40,000 to 45,000 clones, about 90% of them present only once. Trimming stripped 9 bases from V and 4 bases from J, with 19 bases between. CDR3 size: 14 residues. The germline V gene encodes CDR1 MNHEY and CDR2 SVGAGI. The sequenced sample was PBMCs, obtained 300 to 320 days after intestinal transplant. The clonotype originates from a human patient who received an intestinal transplant, so some T cells may come from the graft donor. The chain links TRBV6-5 to TRBJ2-7; a possible D gene is TRBD2 (5 bases). The CDR3: CASRQAVTLYEQYF. CDR3 nucleotide sequence: TGTGCCAGTAGACAAGCGGTGACCTTATACGAGCAGTACTTC.